These T cell receptor beta chains were read from a single sample in a study of OX40 agonist ivuxolimab in advanced cancers. The data were produced by immunoSEQ multiplex PCR, yet TCRdb's version contains in-frame clones alone and is incomplete. This sample carries roughly 73,000 clones, approximately 78% of them seen once, and the ten largest clones take over 0.95%. The sample in question was CD4+ or CD8+ T cells sorted from blood, obtained in a trial of the OX40 agonist ivuxolimab. Every receptor here comes from an adult with an advanced solid tumor such as melanoma, head and neck, liver or kidney cancer. CDR3s include the opening cysteine and the closing phenylalanine or tryptophan. A D gene is named only where the DNA matches it firmly. Clone size is shown for a subset of rows, as once, few, many or a class of expanded clone.

len	j_gene	d_gene	abundance	v_gene	CDR3nt	CDR3aa
14	TRBJ1-2	-	-	TRBV7-9	TGTGCCAGCAGCTTCGGAGGGGCTAACTATGGCTACACCTTC	CASSFGGANYGYTF
18	TRBJ2-1	TRBD2	-	TRBV27	TGTGCCAGCAGTTTCATCGGTCTGGGGGGGGAGACCTACAATGAGCAGTTCTTC	CASSFIGLGGETYNEQFF
16	TRBJ2-3	TRBD2	-	TRBV7-2	TGTGCCAGCACCCTTAAGGGCGGGGGGGCCGGAGATACGCAGTATTTT	CASTLKGGGAGDTQYF
14	TRBJ2-3	-	-	TRBV5-4	TGTGCCAGCAGCTTGACAGGGCCCGGCCGTACGCAGTATTTT	CASSLTGPGRTQYF
15	TRBJ2-7	TRBD1	-	TRBV5-4	TGTGCCAGCAGCTCGTTCCGGGACAGGGAGAAGAAGCAGTACTTC	CASSSFRDREKKQYF
14	TRBJ1-2	-	-	TRBV7-2	TGTGCCAGCAGCTTATCACCGCTCACCTATGGCTACACCTTC	CASSLSPLTYGYTF
15	TRBJ1-1	TRBD1	-	TRBV6-5	TGTGCCAGCAGTTACAGGGGGCTTAAGAACACTGAAGCTTTCTTT	CASSYRGLKNTEAFF
15	TRBJ2-3	-	-	TRBV19	TGTGCCAGTACTCAGGGAAGGCCCCCCACAGATACGCAGTATTTT	CASTQGRPPTDTQYF
15	TRBJ2-1	TRBD1	-	TRBV15	TGTGCCACCAGCGCCCACAGGGGTTCCTACAATGAGCAGTTCTTC	CATSAHRGSYNEQFF
14	TRBJ1-1	TRBD1	-	TRBV5-1	TGCGCCAGCAGCGCCGGGACAGCGAACACTGAAGCTTTCTTT	CASSAGTANTEAFF
15	TRBJ1-5	-	-	TRBV2	TGTGCCAGCAGTGACAGGGTCTGGAGCAATCAGCCCCAGCATTTT	CASSDRVWSNQPQHF
14	TRBJ2-3	-	-	TRBV9	TGTGCCAGCAGCAAAGGTGGGCGCACAGATACGCAGTATTTT	CASSKGGRTDTQYF
13	TRBJ1-1	-	-	TRBV5-5	TGTGCCAGCAGCTTGGTAGGGAGCACTGAAGCTTTCTTT	CASSLVGSTEAFF
14	TRBJ2-1	TRBD1	few	TRBV7-2	TGTGCCAGCAGCTTAGCGCGACAGGGGAATGAGCAGTTCTTC	CASSLARQGNEQFF
14	TRBJ1-5	-	few	TRBV7-2	TGTGCCAGCAGCTTAGGGACACTCAATCAGCCCCAGCATTTT	CASSLGTLNQPQHF
14	TRBJ1-5	TRBD1	few	TRBV30	TGTGCCTGGAGTGCTGACAGGGTAAATCAGCCCCAGCATTTT	CAWSADRVNQPQHF
14	TRBJ2-5	-	-	TRBV7-9	TGTGCCAGCAGCTTAGGCCAGGGAGAAGAGACCCAGTACTTC	CASSLGQGEETQYF
14	TRBJ1-2	-	-	TRBV4-1	TGCGCCAGCAGCCAAGAGGGAACTAACTATGGCTACACCTTC	CASSQEGTNYGYTF
16	TRBJ2-1	TRBD2	-	TRBV6-1	TGTGCCAGCAGTGCTGGGCTAGCGGTGATCTACAATGAGCAGTTCTTC	CASSAGLAVIYNEQFF
14	TRBJ2-1	-	-	TRBV19	TGTGCCAGTAGTAAGGGCTCAATCTCCTATGAGCAGTTCTTC	CASSKGSISYEQFF
13	TRBJ1-2	-	-	TRBV6-5	TGTGCCAGCAGTCCCCGTGGGATGAATGGCTACACCTTC	CASSPRGMNGYTF
17	TRBJ2-1	-	-	TRBV9	TGTGCCAGCAGCGTAGACCCGGAGAACAGCGTTTTGAATGAGCAGTTCTTC	CASSVDPENSVLNEQFF
14	TRBJ1-3	-	once	TRBV6-6	TGTGCCAGCCAACGAGATCGCTCTGGAAACACCATATATTTT	CASQRDRSGNTIYF
15	TRBJ2-2	-	-	TRBV18	TGTGCCAGCTCAGAGCTTCCTCGGAACACCGGGGAGCTGTTTTTT	CASSELPRNTGELFF
15	TRBJ2-1	TRBD2	-	TRBV6-6	TGTGCCAGCAGTAACGCGGGGGGCCAATACAATGAGCAGTTCTTC	CASSNAGGQYNEQFF
16	TRBJ1-5	TRBD1	-	TRBV6-6	TGTGCCAGCAGTTACTCAGACAGGGGGCATGGTCAGCCCCAGCATTTT	CASSYSDRGHGQPQHF
16	TRBJ2-7	TRBD1	-	TRBV5-1	TGCGCCAGCAGCCCAAACGCCGGGACAGGGAAGCACGAGCAGTACTTC	CASSPNAGTGKHEQYF
16	TRBJ1-5	TRBD1	medium-sized	TRBV4-1	TGCGCCAGCAGCCAAGAGGGCAGGGGGCAGGGTCAGCCCCAGCATTTT	CASSQEGRGQGQPQHF
14	TRBJ2-1	-	-	TRBV6-1	TGTGCCAGCAAGAGGGACACCTCCTACAATGAGCAGTTCTTC	CASKRDTSYNEQFF
13	TRBJ1-4	-	-	TRBV5-1	TGCGCCAGCAGCTTTACGGTTAATGAAAAACTGTTTTTT	CASSFTVNEKLFF
21	TRBJ1-2	TRBD1	once	TRBV28	TGTGCCAGCATCCTCCAGGGACAGTCGGGTGGACAGTGGGGGGGCGAATATGGCTACACCTTC	CASILQGQSGGQWGGEYGYTF
14	TRBJ2-5	-	-	TRBV7-2	TGTGCCAGCAGCCCGACTCCGGTTGGGGAGACCCAGTACTTC	CASSPTPVGETQYF
14	TRBJ1-2	TRBD1	few	TRBV18	TGTGCCAGCTCACCGGAACAGGGGGACTATGGCTACACCTTC	CASSPEQGDYGYTF
15	TRBJ1-5	TRBD1	-	TRBV7-2	TGTGCCAGCAGCTTGGGACAGCCGTTGAATCAGCCCCAGCATTTT	CASSLGQPLNQPQHF
13	TRBJ1-1	-	-	TRBV7-6	TGTGCCAGCAGTAGTCAGGCGAGCACTGAAGCTTTCTTT	CASSSQASTEAFF
11	TRBJ2-7	-	once	TRBV2	TGTGCCAGCATGGGCTGGCTCGAGCAGTACTTC	CASMGWLEQYF
12	TRBJ2-3	-	few	TRBV6-6	TGTGCCAGCGGAGGGGGGACAGATACGCAGTATTTT	CASGGGTDTQYF
12	TRBJ2-1	-	-	TRBV9	TGTGCCAGCAGTGTAGACCGGGGAGAGCAGTTCTTC	CASSVDRGEQFF
19	TRBJ2-1	TRBD2	once	TRBV23-1	TGCGCCAGCAGTCAACGCCCTAGCGGGGGACCCCTCTCCTACAATGAGCAGTTCTTC	CASSQRPSGGPLSYNEQFF
14	TRBJ2-5	TRBD2	-	TRBV7-7	TGTGCCAGCAGCCAAAGCGGGGGTGTTCAGACCCAGTACTTC	CASSQSGGVQTQYF
14	TRBJ2-5	TRBD2	-	TRBV18	TGTGCCAGCTCACCACTCGGACTAGGTGAGACCCAGTACTTC	CASSPLGLGETQYF
15	TRBJ2-3	TRBD1	-	TRBV2	TGTGCCAGTCTCAACAGGGGGTGGGACACAGATACGCAGTATTTT	CASLNRGWDTDTQYF
14	TRBJ2-5	TRBD2	-	TRBV29-1	TGCAGCACACGCGGGGGGGCGGGCCAAGAGACCCAGTACTTC	CSTRGGAGQETQYF
15	TRBJ2-1	TRBD2	-	TRBV7-2	TGTGCCAGCAGCTTAGGGGGACTAGCCTACAATGAGCAGTTCTTC	CASSLGGLAYNEQFF
14	TRBJ1-3	-	-	TRBV7-2	TGTGCCAGCAGCTTACATAGTACTGGAAACACCATATATTTT	CASSLHSTGNTIYF
15	TRBJ1-2	TRBD1	few	TRBV6-1	TGTGCCAGCAGATTGACAGGACAGGGGAACTATGGCTACACCTTC	CASRLTGQGNYGYTF
13	TRBJ1-2	-	-	TRBV29-1	TGCAGCGTTGTAGGGGCGCTCGACTATGGCTACACCTTC	CSVVGALDYGYTF
12	TRBJ2-7	-	-	TRBV18	TGTGCCAGCTCGCGGATCGGGGGCGAGCAGTACTTC	CASSRIGGEQYF
15	TRBJ2-5	-	-	TRBV19	TGTGCCAGTAGTAGATACAGGGCCCCAGAAGAGACCCAGTACTTC	CASSRYRAPEETQYF
14	TRBJ2-3	-	-	TRBV29-1	TGCAGCGTCGGACCCCTTCGCGGCACAGATACGCAGTATTTT	CSVGPLRGTDTQYF
14	TRBJ1-4	-	-	TRBV19	TGTGCCAGTAGTTTACTTGGGCAGGGAACGAGGGTGTTTTTT	CASSLLGQGTRVFF
15	TRBJ2-3	-	-	TRBV30	TGTGCCTGGAGTGTACTGGGGGCTAGCACAGATACGCAGTATTTT	CAWSVLGASTDTQYF
15	TRBJ1-2	-	once	TRBV6-5	TGTGCCAGCAGTTCCCGGGACCCTAAGGACTATGGCTACACCTTC	CASSSRDPKDYGYTF
16	TRBJ2-2	TRBD1	few	TRBV28	TGTGCCAGCAGGGCGCTGGGACAGGGGTTTCCCGGGGAGCTGTTTTTT	CASRALGQGFPGELFF
12	TRBJ1-1	-	-	TRBV28	TGTGCCAGCACCCTTTTGGGCACTGAAGCTTTCTTT	CASTLLGTEAFF
16	TRBJ2-5	TRBD2	-	TRBV5-6	TGTGCCAGCAGCTGGGGGACTAGCGGGGGCCAAGAGACCCAGTACTTC	CASSWGTSGGQETQYF
14	TRBJ1-1	-	medium-sized	TRBV30	TGTGCCTGGAGTGCAAAGGGTGTACCGCTAAAAGCTTTCTTT	CAWSAKGVPLKAFF
11	TRBJ1-1	-	-	TRBV18	TGTGCAGCATCCGGGGACACTGAAGCTTTCTTT	CAASGDTEAFF
11	TRBJ2-7	-	-	TRBV28	TGTGCCAGCAGCTCCCCCTACGAGCAGTACTTC	CASSSPYEQYF
15	TRBJ1-5	TRBD1	-	TRBV7-9	TGTGCCAGCAGTACAGGGGGCACTCAAAATCAGCCCCAGCATTTT	CASSTGGTQNQPQHF